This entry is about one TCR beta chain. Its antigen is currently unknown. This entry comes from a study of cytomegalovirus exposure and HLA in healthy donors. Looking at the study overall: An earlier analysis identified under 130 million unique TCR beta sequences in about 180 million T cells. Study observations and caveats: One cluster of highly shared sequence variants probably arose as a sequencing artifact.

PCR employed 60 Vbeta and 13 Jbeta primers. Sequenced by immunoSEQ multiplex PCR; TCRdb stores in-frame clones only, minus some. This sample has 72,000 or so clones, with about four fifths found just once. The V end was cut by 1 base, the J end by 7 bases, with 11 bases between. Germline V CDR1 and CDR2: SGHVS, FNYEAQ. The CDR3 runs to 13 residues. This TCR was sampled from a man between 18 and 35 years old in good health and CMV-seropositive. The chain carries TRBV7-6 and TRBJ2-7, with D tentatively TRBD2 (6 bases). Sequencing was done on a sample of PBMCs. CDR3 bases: TGTGCCAGCAGCTTAGGGGGGGTGGGGGAGCAGTACTTC. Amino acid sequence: CASSLGGVGEQYF.